Below are 24 T cell receptor beta chains sequenced from a single sample in a study of monozygotic twins with inflammatory bowel disease. No DNA is given; TCRdb re-called the 5' RACE reads and lists each CDR3 protein once. The specimen's table records 150,000 to 200,000 distinct CDR3 sequences. Sequencing used blood. These TCRs come from a human donor with ulcerative colitis or Crohn's disease, or a healthy co-twin of an affected twin (not recorded which).

This chain connects TRBV12-3 or TRBV12-4 to TRBJ2-5; TCRdb picks TRBD2, but there is no DNA to check that call. This CDR3 comprises 13 residues. The CDR3 is CASSLSGGQTQYF.

This rearrangement joins TRBV7-9 to TRBJ2-7; there is no DNA to check the TCRdb D call of TRBD1. Germline V lookup: CDR1 SEHNR, CDR2 FQNEAQ (reference sequence). The length of the CDR3 is 14 residues. The CDR3 protein is CASSLFDREAKQYF.

The CDR3 spells CASSLDPTSSGNTIYF. The rearrangement links TRBV7-2 to TRBJ1-3. CDR1 is SGHTA and CDR2 is FQGNSA in the germline V gene. The CDR3 has 16 residues.

This chain uses TRBV7-9 with TRBJ1-1; the TCRdb call, TRBD1, lacks DNA for checking. The V gene's germline CDR1 is SEHNR and CDR2 FQNEAQ (reference sequence). The CDR3 sequence is 15 residues long. The CDR3 here is CASSSMDRVFTEAFF.

The chain has TRBV7-9 and TRBJ1-1. Germline V gene sequence: CDR1 SEHNR, CDR2 FQNEAQ (reference sequence). This CDR3 is built from 15 residues. This chain's CDR3 is CASSLLDGMNTEAFF.

The chain links TRBV6-6 to TRBJ1-5; the TRBD1 assignment by TCRdb is unverifiable without DNA. The CDR3 length is 13 residues. From germline, CDR1 is MNHNY and CDR2 SVGAGI (reference sequence). The CDR3 loop is CASTPQPGGPQHF.

The rearrangement links TRBV20-1 to TRBJ1-4; as DNA is missing, the TRBD1 call by TCRdb cannot be tested. The CDR3 covers 14 residues. The germline V gene encodes CDR1 DFQATT and CDR2 SNEGSKA (reference sequence). CDR3 amino acids: CSANIRQNNEKLFF.

The genes are TRBV29-1 and TRBJ2-1; TCRdb selects TRBD2, and the lack of DNA leaves this call unchecked. Germline CDR1 and CDR2: SQVTM and ANQGSEA. The CDR3 runs 15 residues. The CDR3 sequence: CSVERTSGRGNEQFF.

This chain links TRBV20-1 with TRBJ2-7; TCRdb's D call of TRBD1 is untestable without DNA. Per germline, CDR1 DFQATT and CDR2 SNEGSKA (reference sequence). The CDR3 length is 13 residues. The chain's CDR3 is CSALDSLVYEQYF.

The genes are TRBV5-4 and TRBJ1-6. Germline CDR1 reads SGHNT; CDR2 reads YYREEE (reference sequence). The CDR3 spans 14 residues. CDR3 region: CASSLGHSGSPLHF.

V gene TRBV10-3 combines with J gene TRBJ2-5; TCRdb names TRBD1, which stays unverified in the absence of DNA. This CDR3 comprises 15 residues. From germline, CDR1 is ENHRY and CDR2 SYGVKD. The CDR3 here is CAISEFGTVQETQYF.

The rearrangement joins TRBV3-1 to TRBJ2-2; TCRdb gives TRBD1 as the D gene, but with no DNA this cannot be confirmed. Germline assignment: CDR1 LGHDT and CDR2 YNNKEL (reference sequence). This CDR3 spans 14 amino acids. The CDR3 is CASSRVQGTGELFF.

The V call is TRBV7-3, the J call TRBJ1-6; TCRdb proposes TRBD1, but this gene call is untestable without DNA. The CDR3 spans 14 residues. Germline loops: CDR1 SGHTA, CDR2 FQGTGA. This CDR3 is CASSLWGEGSPLHF.

V gene TRBV12-3 or TRBV12-4 combines with J gene TRBJ1-2; TCRdb names TRBD1, which stays unverified in the absence of DNA. CDR3 size: 13 residues. The CDR3 reads CASSLGQRTGYTF.

The chain couples TRBV7-2 to TRBJ2-3; there is no DNA to check the TCRdb D call of TRBD1. The CDR3 covers 16 residues. Germline-derived CDR1 and CDR2 are SGHTA and FQGNSA. The CDR3 here is CASSLVSDSSTDTQYF.

The gene calls are TRBV5-5 and TRBJ1-5; TCRdb calls TRBD1, which cannot be checked without DNA. The CDR3 totals 14 residues. Germline assignment: CDR1 SGHKS and CDR2 YYEKEE (reference sequence). The CDR3 sequence is CASSIGQSNQPQHF. Combining the CDR3 with reference TRBV5-5 and TRBJ1-5 gives the whole variable domain DAGVTQSPTHLIKTRGQQVTLRCSPISGHKSVSWYQQVLGQGPQFIFQYYEKEERGRGNFPDRFSARQFPNYSSELNVNALLLGDSALYLCASSIGQSNQPQHFGDGTRLSIL.

The chain couples TRBV5-1 to TRBJ2-2. Germline V CDR1 and CDR2: SGHRS, YFSETQ. CDR3 length equals 14 residues. The CDR3 is CASSLAVNTGELFF. The full variable domain, with the rest looked up from reference TRBV5-1 and TRBJ2-2, is KAGVTQTPRYLIKTRGQQVTLSCSPISGHRSVSWYQQTPGQGLQFLFEYFSETQRNKGNFPGRFSGRQFSNSRSEMNVSTLELGDSALYLCASSLAVNTGELFFGEGSRLTVL.

CDR3 loop: CASSVRTGKRLDYGYTF. The V gene is TRBV7-3, the J gene TRBJ1-2; TCRdb outputs TRBD1, but without DNA this stays unchecked. This CDR3 is 17 amino acids long. Germline V gene sequence: CDR1 SGHTA, CDR2 FQGTGA.

This chain joins TRBV7-2 and TRBJ2-3; TCRdb gives TRBD2 as the D gene, but with no DNA this cannot be confirmed. CDR1 SGHTA and CDR2 FQGNSA come from the germline V gene. The CDR3 runs to 15 residues. The CDR3 region is CASSPGTPRTDTQYF.

The chain recombines TRBV19 with TRBJ2-1. The CDR3 is 14 residues long. The germline CDR1 and CDR2 sequences are LNHDA and SQIVND (reference sequence). CDR3 sequence reads: CASSKYNGIGEQFF.

The chain employs TRBV18 and TRBJ2-7; the D call from TCRdb, TRBD1, cannot be confirmed without DNA. Per the germline V gene, CDR1 is KGHSH and CDR2 is LQKENI. The CDR3 extends over 15 amino acids. The CDR3 is CASSPDRGEHNEQYF.

V is TRBV5-6 and J is TRBJ2-6. The CDR3 is 18 amino acids. CDR1 is SGHDT, CDR2 YYEEEE, per germline. CDR3 sequence reads: CASSLYLRQTSGANVLTF.

The rearrangement links TRBV5-4 to TRBJ2-5; TCRdb's D gene call, TRBD1, goes unchecked for lack of DNA. This CDR3 contains 13 residues. Germline values: CDR1 SGHNT, CDR2 YYREEE (reference sequence). CDR3 region: CASSHDREETQYF.

The V gene is TRBV29-1, the J gene TRBJ2-3; the TCRdb D gene call, TRBD1, has no DNA to confirm it. The CDR3 totals 14 residues. Germline lookup yields CDR1 SQVTM and CDR2 ANQGSEA. The CDR3 region is CSVDLAGSTDTQYF.